The 15 T cell receptor beta chains reported below all come from one sample, sequenced in a study of cytomegalovirus exposure and HLA in healthy donors (dated by TCRdb to about 2017). Library generation was performed with the immunoSEQ multiplex PCR assay. TCRdb re-hosts the immuneACCESS table, in-frame sequences only. Its copies lack some clones; in the studies checked, an unresolved V gene accounts for under half of them, and the cause for the rest is not known. Counted in this sample were hundreds of thousands of clones; around four fifths of them appeared once. The ten largest clones represent roughly 5.5% of the sample. Sequenced: PBMCs. The receptor set was obtained from a woman under 30 in good health and CMV-seronegative.

There are a few counts of this clone. This chain links TRBV10-2 with TRBJ1-1; D is unclear. CDR1 is WSHSY and CDR2 is SAAADI in the germline V gene. The CDR3 consists of 13 residues. The ends were cut back, 6 bases at V and 1 base at J, with 9 bases in the middle. This chain's CDR3 is CASSEHRNTEAFF. CDR3 DNA: TGCGCCAGCAGCGAACACCGGAACACTGAAGCTTTCTTT.

This chain joins TRBV5-1 and TRBJ2-3; tentatively, D is TRBD1 (6 bases). Trimming removed 5 bases at V and 2 bases at J, with 15 bases between. Germline assignment: CDR1 SGHRS and CDR2 YFSETQ. The CDR3 runs to 15 residues. The CDR3 DNA reads as TGCGCCAGCAGACCCGGGACACCAGCCACAGATACGCAGTATTTT. Residues: CASRPGTPATDTQYF.

V is TRBV6-6 and J is TRBJ2-7; 8 bases are shared with TRBD2. Germline loops: CDR1 MNHNY, CDR2 SVGAGI (reference sequence). Germline trimming cut 7 bases from V and 5 bases from J; bases unmatched to any gene: 7. The CDR3 covers 13 residues. CDR3 bases: TGTGCCAGCACGCGGGAGGTGGCAAACGAGCAGTACTTC. Translating it yields CASTREVANEQYF.

In nucleotides, the CDR3 is TGCGCCAGCAGCCAAGGCCGGGGGAGCTCCTACAATGAGCAGTTCTTC. Residues: CASSQGRGSSYNEQFF. The J gene is TRBJ2-1, the V gene TRBV4-1, with D perhaps TRBD2 (6 bases). Germline V lookup: CDR1 MGHRA, CDR2 YSYEKL. This CDR3 region has 16 residues. The ends were cut back, 1 base at V and 0 bases at J, with 10 bases in the middle.

The CDR3 region has the DNA TGTGCCAGCAGCTCCTGGGATGGGGAGGGGCGGAATAGGAATTCACCCCTCCACTTT. Translating it yields CASSSWDGEGRNRNSPLHF. This chain connects TRBV5-6 to TRBJ1-6, with D possibly matching TRBD1 (5 bases). Germline CDR1 is SGHDT and CDR2 is YYEEEE. This CDR3 spans 19 amino acids. V shed 3 bases and J shed 7 bases, with 26 bases lying between them.

The V call is TRBV10-3, the J call TRBJ2-2; 11 bases map to TRBD1. V shed 6 bases and J 6 bases; nucleotides not matched to a gene: 3. The CDR3 sequence is 14 residues long. The germline gives CDR1 ENHRY, CDR2 SYGVKD. The CDR3 bases are TGTGCCATCAGGCCGGGACAGGGGGCCGGGGAGCTGTTTTTT. Translated, it gives CAIRPGQGAGELFF.

The CDR3: CASSLGTSQETQYF. For the CDR3, the DNA is TGTGCCAGCAGCTTGGGGACCTCCCAAGAGACCCAGTACTTC. V is TRBV5-4 and J is TRBJ2-5; D remains ambiguous. This CDR3 has 14 residues. Germline CDR1 SGHNT, CDR2 YYREEE (reference sequence). Trimming stripped 0 bases from V and 1 base from J, with 7 bases between.

The gene calls are TRBV6-5 and TRBJ2-2; the match to TRBD2 covers 12 bases. There are 13 residues in the CDR3. Germline lookup yields CDR1 MNHEY and CDR2 SVGAGI. The V and J ends lost 9 bases and 5 bases, in that order; junction bases with no gene match: 1. CDR3 loop: CASGLAGTGELFF. DNA for the CDR3: TGTGCCAGTGGACTAGCGGGAACCGGGGAGCTGTTTTTT.

Here the CDR3 reads CASSSGQGETQYF. The CDR3 DNA follows: TGCGCCAGCAGTTCCGGACAAGGAGAGACCCAGTACTTC. The chain carries TRBV5-1 and TRBJ2-5, with TRBD1 as a possible D gene (5 bases). V was cut by 5 bases and J by 4 bases, with 12 bases left in between. Germline loops: CDR1 SGHRS, CDR2 YFSETQ. The CDR3 runs to 13 residues.

This chain uses TRBV27 with TRBJ1-2; 7 bases are a match to TRBD1. The ends lost 0 bases at V and 4 bases at J; junction bases unmatched: 8. The CDR3 length is 16 residues. CDR1 is MNHEY and CDR2 is SMNVEV in the germline V gene (reference sequence). The CDR3 region is CASSLSGGLTTYGYTF. The CDR3 DNA reads TGTGCCAGCAGTTTATCAGGGGGCCTCACTACCTATGGCTACACCTTC.

The V gene is TRBV7-6, the J gene TRBJ2-7; a possible D gene is TRBD1 (5 bases). V was cut by 5 bases and J by 3 bases, with 17 bases left in between. CDR3 length: 15 residues. Germline V gives CDR1 SGHVS, CDR2 FNYEAQ. The CDR3: CASSQQETPGYEQYF. The DNA of the CDR3 is TGTGCCAGCAGCCAACAGGAGACTCCAGGCTACGAGCAGTACTTC.

This chain joins TRBV11-2 and TRBJ2-3; a weak D match, TRBD2 (6 bases). V lost 6 bases, J lost 1 base, and 14 bases lay in between. This CDR3 is built from 15 residues. Per germline, CDR1 SGHAT and CDR2 FQNNGV. CDR3 region: CASSLGTLGTDTQYF. The CDR3 coding sequence is TGTGCCAGCAGTTTGGGGACTTTGGGCACAGATACGCAGTATTTT.

The chain combines TRBV12-5 with TRBJ1-2, with 7 nucleotides matching TRBD1. V lost 3 bases, J lost 3 bases, and 13 bases stayed unmatched. Germline assignment: CDR1 LGHNT and CDR2 FRNRAP. The CDR3 extends over 17 amino acids. CDR3 in DNA: TGTGCTAGTGGTTTCGGGCAGGGGGTGGTGCTGGACTATGGCTACACCTTC. This encodes CASGFGQGVVLDYGYTF.

The chain employs TRBV2 and TRBJ2-3; D uncertain. Germline CDR1 reads SNHLY; CDR2 reads FYNNEI. V lost 7 bases, J lost 5 bases, and 13 bases lay in between. The CDR3 contains 13 residues. The CDR3 is CASKSGYGDTQYF. Written as DNA, the CDR3 is TGTGCCAGCAAGTCCGGATATGGAGATACGCAGTATTTT.

This chain connects TRBV27 to TRBJ1-5, with TRBD1 matching 8 bases. CDR3 length equals 14 residues. V lost 5 bases and J lost 6; bases outside the gene matches: 6. Germline assignment: CDR1 MNHEY and CDR2 SMNVEV (reference sequence). The CDR3 DNA is TGTGCCAGCAGTCCCCAGGGGGCAGGTCAGCCCCAGCATTTT. As protein: CASSPQGAGQPQHF.